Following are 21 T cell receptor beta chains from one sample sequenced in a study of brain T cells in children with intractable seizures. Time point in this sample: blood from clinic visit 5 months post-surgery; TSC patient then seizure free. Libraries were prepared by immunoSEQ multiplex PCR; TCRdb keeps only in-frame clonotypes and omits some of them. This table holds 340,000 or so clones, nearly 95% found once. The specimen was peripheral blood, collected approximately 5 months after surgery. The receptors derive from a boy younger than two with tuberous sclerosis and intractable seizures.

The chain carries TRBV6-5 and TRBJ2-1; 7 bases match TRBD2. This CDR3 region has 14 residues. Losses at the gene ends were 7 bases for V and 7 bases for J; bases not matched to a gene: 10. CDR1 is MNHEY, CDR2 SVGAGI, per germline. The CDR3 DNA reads TGTGCCAGCACCCCCCCGGGACTACCGAATGAGCAGTTCTTC. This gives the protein CASTPPGLPNEQFF.

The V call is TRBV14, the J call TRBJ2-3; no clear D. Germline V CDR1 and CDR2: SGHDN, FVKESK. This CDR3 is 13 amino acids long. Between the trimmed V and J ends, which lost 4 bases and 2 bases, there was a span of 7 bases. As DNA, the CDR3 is TGTGCCAGCAGCCGAGAATCCACAGATACGCAGTATTTT. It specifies CASSRESTDTQYF.

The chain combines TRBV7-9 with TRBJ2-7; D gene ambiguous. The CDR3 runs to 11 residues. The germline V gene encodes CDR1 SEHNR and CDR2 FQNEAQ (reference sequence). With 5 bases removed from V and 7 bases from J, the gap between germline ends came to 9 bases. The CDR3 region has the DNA TGTGCCAGCAGCCTAAACAGAGAGCAGTACTTC. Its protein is CASSLNREQYF.

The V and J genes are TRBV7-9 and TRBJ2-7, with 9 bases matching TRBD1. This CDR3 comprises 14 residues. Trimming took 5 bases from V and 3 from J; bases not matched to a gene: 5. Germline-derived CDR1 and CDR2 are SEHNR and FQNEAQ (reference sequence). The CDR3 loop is CASSDRDRDYEQYF. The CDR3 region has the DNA TGTGCCAGCAGCGACCGGGACAGGGACTACGAGCAGTACTTC. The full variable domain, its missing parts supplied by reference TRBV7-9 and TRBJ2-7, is DTGVSQNPRHKITKRGQNVTFRCDPISEHNRLYWYRQTLGQGPEFLTYFQNEAQLEKSRLLSDRFSAERPKGSFSTLEIQRTEQGDSAMYLCASSDRDRDYEQYFGPGTRLTVT.

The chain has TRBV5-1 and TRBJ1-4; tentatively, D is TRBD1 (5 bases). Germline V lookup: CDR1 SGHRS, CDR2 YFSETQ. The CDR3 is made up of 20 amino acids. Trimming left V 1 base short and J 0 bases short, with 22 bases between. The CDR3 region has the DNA TGCGCCAGCAGCTTGAGGGGTCAGTTCGATCGGTTGGCAACTAATGAAAAACTGTTTTTT. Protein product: CASSLRGQFDRLATNEKLFF. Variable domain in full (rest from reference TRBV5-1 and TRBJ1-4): KAGVTQTPRYLIKTRGQQVTLSCSPISGHRSVSWYQQTPGQGLQFLFEYFSETQRNKGNFPGRFSGRQFSNSRSEMNVSTLELGDSALYLCASSLRGQFDRLATNEKLFFGSGTQLSVL.

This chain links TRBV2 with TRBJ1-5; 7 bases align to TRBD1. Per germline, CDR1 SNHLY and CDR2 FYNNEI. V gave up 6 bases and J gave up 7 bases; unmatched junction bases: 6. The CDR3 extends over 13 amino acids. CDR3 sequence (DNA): TGTGCCAGCAGGGATACAGGGGCCCAGCCCCAGCATTTT. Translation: CASRDTGAQPQHF.

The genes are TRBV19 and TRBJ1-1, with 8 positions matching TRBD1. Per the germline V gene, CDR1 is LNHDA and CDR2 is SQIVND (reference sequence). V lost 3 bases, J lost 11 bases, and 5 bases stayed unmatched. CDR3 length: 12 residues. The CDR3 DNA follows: TGTGCCAGTAGTATCCCGGACAGGGACGCTTTCTTT. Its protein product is CASSIPDRDAFF.

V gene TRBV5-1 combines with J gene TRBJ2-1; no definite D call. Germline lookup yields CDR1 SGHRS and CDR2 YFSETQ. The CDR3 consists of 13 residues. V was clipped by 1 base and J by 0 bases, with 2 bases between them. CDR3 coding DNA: TGCGCCAGCAGCTTGAACTCCTACAATGAGCAGTTCTTC. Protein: CASSLNSYNEQFF.

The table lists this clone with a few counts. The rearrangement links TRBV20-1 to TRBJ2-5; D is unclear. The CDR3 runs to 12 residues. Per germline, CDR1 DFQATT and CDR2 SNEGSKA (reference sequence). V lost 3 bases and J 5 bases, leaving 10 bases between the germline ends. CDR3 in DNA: TGCAGTGCTAGTCCGGGTCGGGAGACCCAGTACTTC. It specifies CSASPGRETQYF.

The CDR3 reads CASRLNRLARLYTLEYF. The CDR3 DNA sequence: TGTGCAAGTCGCTTAAATCGTCTGGCCAGGTTATATACCCTTGAATATTTT. The chain employs TRBV12-2 and TRBJ1-3; TRBD1 is the table's D call, not checked against the DNA. TRBV12-2 has pseudogene status. This CDR3 spans 17 amino acids.

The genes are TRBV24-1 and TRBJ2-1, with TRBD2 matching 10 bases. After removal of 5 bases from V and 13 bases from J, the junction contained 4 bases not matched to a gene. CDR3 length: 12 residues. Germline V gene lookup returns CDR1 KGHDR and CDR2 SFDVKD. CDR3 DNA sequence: TGTGCCACCAGTGTACTAGCGGGAACACAGTTCTTC. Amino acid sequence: CATSVLAGTQFF.

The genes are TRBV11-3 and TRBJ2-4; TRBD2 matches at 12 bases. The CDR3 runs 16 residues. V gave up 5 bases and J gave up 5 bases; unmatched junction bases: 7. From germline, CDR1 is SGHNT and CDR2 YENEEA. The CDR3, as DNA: TGTGCCAGCAGCCCGCGGACTAGCGGGATACAAAACATTCAGTACTTC. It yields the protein CASSPRTSGIQNIQYF.

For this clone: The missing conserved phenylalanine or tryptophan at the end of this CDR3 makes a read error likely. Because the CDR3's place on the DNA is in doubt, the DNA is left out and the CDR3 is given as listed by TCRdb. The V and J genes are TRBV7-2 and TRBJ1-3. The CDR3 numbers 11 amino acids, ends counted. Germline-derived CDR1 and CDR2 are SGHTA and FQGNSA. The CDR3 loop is CASSLGGQSSS.

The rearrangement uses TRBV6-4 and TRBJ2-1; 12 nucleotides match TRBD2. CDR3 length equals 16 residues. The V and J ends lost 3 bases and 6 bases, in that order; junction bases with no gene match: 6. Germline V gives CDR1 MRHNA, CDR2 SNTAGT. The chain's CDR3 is CASSETSGGPLNEQFF. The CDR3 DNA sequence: TGTGCCAGCAGTGAAACTAGCGGGGGGCCCCTCAATGAGCAGTTCTTC.

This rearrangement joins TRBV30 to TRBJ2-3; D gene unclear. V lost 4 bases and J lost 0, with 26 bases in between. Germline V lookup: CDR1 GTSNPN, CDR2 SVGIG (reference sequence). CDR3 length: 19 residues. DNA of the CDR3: TGTGCCTGGAATGTTGCGGTTGAGAGGTGGTGGCCTAGCACAGATACGCAGTATTTT. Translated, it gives CAWNVAVERWWPSTDTQYF.

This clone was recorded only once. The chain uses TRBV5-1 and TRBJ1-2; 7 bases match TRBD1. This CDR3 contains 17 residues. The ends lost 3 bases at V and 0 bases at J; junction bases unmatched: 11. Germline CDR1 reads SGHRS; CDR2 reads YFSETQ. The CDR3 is CASSYQITGAANYGYTF. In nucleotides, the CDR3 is TGCGCCAGCAGCTACCAAATAACAGGGGCTGCTAACTATGGCTACACCTTC.

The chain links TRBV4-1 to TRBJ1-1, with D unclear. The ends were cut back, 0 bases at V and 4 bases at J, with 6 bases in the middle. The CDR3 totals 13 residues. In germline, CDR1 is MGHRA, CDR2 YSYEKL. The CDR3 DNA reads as TGCGCCAGCAGCCAAGAGAGGACCACTGAAGCTTTCTTT. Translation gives CASSQERTTEAFF.

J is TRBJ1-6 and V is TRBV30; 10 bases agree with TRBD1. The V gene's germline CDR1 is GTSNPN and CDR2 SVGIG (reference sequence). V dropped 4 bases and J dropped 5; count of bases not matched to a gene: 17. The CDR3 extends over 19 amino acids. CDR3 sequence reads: CAWKDRDRGFSFNNSPLHF. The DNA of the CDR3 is TGTGCCTGGAAGGACCGGGACAGGGGCTTTTCGTTCAATAATTCACCCCTCCACTTT. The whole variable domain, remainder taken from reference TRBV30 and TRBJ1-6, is SQTIHQWPATLVQPVGSPLSLECTVEGTSNPNLYWYRQAAGRGLQLLFYSVGIGQISSEVPQNLSASRPQDRQFILSSKKLLLSDSGFYLCAWKDRDRGFSFNNSPLHFGNGTRLTVT.

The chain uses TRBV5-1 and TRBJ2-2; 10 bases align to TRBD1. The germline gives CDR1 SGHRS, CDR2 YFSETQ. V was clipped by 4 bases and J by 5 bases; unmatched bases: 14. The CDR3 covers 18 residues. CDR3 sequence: CASSQRHSGDRGTGELFF. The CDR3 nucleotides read TGCGCCAGCAGCCAACGTCACTCTGGGGACAGGGGTACCGGGGAGCTGTTTTTT. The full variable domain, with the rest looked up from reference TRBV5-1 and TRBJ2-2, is KAGVTQTPRYLIKTRGQQVTLSCSPISGHRSVSWYQQTPGQGLQFLFEYFSETQRNKGNFPGRFSGRQFSNSRSEMNVSTLELGDSALYLCASSQRHSGDRGTGELFFGEGSRLTVL.

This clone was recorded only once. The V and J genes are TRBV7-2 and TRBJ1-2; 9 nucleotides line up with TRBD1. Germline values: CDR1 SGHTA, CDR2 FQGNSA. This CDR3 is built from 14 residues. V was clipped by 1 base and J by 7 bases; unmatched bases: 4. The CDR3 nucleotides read TGTGCCAGCAGCTTAGAAGTGACAGGGGGTGGCTACACCTTC. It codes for CASSLEVTGGGYTF.

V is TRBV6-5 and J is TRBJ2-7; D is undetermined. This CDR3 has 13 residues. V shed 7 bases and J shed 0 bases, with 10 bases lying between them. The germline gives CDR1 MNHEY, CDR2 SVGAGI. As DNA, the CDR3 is TGTGCCAGCAAAGGGCTAGACTCCTACGAGCAGTACTTC. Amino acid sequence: CASKGLDSYEQYF.